This TCR beta chain emerged from a study of CD8 T cells in Susac syndrome. Study conclusions and caveats: The study's TCR sequencing and HLA analysis drew on a certain number of individuals. That number was acknowledged as relatively small.

On this clonotype itself: Its antigen is unidentified.

Germline values: CDR1 SGHAT, CDR2 FQDESV (reference sequence). This CDR3 has 14 amino acids. V was trimmed by 5 bases and J by 4 bases, leaving 14 bases between them. From blood CD8+ and CD4+ T cells, TCR beta sequences were generated. Negative isolation yielded the CD8+ and CD4+ T cells, while FACS enriched the TEMRA cells. When the RNA was reverse transcribed, random hexamers were used with an input of roughly 0.5 to 1 ug. Amplification of the TCR beta CDR3 was carried out by immunoSEQ multiplex PCR, which spanned a total of 54 Vbeta and 13 Jbeta segments. TCRdb called the immunoSEQ multiplex PCR reads again in MiXCR, with one record for every CDR3 protein. The data contain more than 55,000 distinct CDR3 sequences, just over 95% of them seen just once; the ten biggest clones take up more than 0.09%.

The specimen sequenced was CD4+ T cells from PBMCs. The chain couples TRBV11-1 to TRBJ1-1; no clear D gene. The origin of this receptor is a human donor with multiple sclerosis. Here the CDR3 reads CASSPRQSGTEAFF. The CDR3 bases are TGTGCCAGCAGCCCCCGCCAGTCGGGCACTGAAGCTTTCTTT.